This note documents a single T cell receptor (beta chain) sequence. No antigen is known for it. The data belong to a study of T cell responses to AZD1222 COVID-19 vaccine. Study-wide findings and caveats: Increased Spike-specific TCR breadth and depth were observed after two AZD1222 doses.

Assay used: immunoSEQ multiplex PCR; TCRdb lists only in-frame clones, some missing. The sample shows 65,000 to 100,000 clones, roughly 90% of them seen only once. The CDR3 is 17 amino acids. Per germline, CDR1 LGHDT and CDR2 YNNKEL (reference sequence). The V and J ends lost 0 bases and 2 bases, in that order; junction bases with no gene match: 5. The material was peripheral blood, obtained 28 days after the second AZD1222 dose. The rearrangement joins TRBV3-1 (or the pseudogene TRBV3-2) to TRBJ2-2, with 8 bases lining up with TRBD2. The source is an adult who received the AZD1222 COVID-19 vaccine. CDR3: CASSQEGSGTNTGELFF. The CDR3 DNA follows: TGTGCCAGCAGCCAAGAGGGTAGCGGGACAAACACCGGGGAGCTGTTTTTT.